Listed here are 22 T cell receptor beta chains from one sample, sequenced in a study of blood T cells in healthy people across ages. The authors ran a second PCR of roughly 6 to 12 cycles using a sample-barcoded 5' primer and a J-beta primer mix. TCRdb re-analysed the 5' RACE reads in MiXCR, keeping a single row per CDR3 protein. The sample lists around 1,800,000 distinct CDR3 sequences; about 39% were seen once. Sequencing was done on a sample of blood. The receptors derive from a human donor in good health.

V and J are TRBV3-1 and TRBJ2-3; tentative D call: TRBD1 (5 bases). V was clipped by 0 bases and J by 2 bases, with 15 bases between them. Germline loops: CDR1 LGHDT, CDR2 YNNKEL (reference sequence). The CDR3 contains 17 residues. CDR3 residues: CASSQDLLADITDTQYF. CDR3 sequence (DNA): TGTGCCAGCAGCCAAGATCTGTTGGCGGACATCACAGATACGCAGTATTTT.

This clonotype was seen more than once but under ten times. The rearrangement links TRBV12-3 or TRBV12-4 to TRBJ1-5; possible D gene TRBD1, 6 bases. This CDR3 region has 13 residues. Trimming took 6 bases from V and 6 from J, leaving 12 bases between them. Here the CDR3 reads CASSPAQGQPQHF. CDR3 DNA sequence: TGTGCCAGCAGCCCGGCACAGGGTCAGCCCCAGCATTTT.

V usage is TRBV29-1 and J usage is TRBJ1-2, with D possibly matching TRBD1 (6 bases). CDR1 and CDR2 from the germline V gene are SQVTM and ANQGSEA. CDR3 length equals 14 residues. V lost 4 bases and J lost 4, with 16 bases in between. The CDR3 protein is CSVGTASLPYGYTF. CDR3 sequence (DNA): TGCAGCGTTGGGACAGCCTCACTGCCCTATGGCTACACCTTC.

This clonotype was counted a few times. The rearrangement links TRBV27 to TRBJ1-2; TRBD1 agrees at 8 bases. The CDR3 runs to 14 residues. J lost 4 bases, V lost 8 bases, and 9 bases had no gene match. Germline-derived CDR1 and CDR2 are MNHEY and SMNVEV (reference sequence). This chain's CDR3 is CASRGQDGLYGYTF. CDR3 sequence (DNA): TGTGCCAGCCGGGGACAGGATGGGCTCTATGGCTACACCTTC.

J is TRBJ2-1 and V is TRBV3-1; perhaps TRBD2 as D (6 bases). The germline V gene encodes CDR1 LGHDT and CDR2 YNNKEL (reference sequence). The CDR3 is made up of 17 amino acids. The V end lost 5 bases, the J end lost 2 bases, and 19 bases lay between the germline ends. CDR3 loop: CASSLAAIGSTYNEQFF. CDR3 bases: TGTGCCAGCAGCTTGGCCGCGATCGGGAGCACCTACAATGAGCAGTTCTTC.

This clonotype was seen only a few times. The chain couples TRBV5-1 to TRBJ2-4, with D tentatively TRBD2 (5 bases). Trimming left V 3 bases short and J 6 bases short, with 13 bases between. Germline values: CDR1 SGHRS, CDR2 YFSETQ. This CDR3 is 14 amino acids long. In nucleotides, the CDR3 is TGCGCCAGCAGCTCGGAATTTGGGAGAAACATTCAGTACTTC. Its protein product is CASSSEFGRNIQYF. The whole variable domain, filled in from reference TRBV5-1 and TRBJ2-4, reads KAGVTQTPRYLIKTRGQQVTLSCSPISGHRSVSWYQQTPGQGLQFLFEYFSETQRNKGNFPGRFSGRQFSNSRSEMNVSTLELGDSALYLCASSSEFGRNIQYFGAGTRLSVL.

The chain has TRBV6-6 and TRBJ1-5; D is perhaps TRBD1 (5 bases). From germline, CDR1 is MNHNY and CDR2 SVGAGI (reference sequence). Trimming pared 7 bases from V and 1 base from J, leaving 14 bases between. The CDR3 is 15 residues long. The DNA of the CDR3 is TGTGCCAGCAACGGGGGGTACATGAGCAATCAGCCCCAGCATTTT. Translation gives CASNGGYMSNQPQHF.

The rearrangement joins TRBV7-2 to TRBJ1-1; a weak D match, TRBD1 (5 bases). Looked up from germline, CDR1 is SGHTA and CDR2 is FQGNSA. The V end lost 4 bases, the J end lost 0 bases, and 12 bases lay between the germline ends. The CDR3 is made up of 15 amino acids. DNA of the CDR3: TGTGCCAGCAGCTACGCGGGGGGTCTGAACACTGAAGCTTTCTTT. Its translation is CASSYAGGLNTEAFF.

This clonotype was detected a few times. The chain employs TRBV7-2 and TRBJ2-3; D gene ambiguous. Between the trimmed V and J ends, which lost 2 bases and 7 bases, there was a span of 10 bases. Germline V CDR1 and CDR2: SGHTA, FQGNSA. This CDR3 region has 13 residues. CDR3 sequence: CASSLFTGYTQYF. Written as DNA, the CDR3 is TGTGCCAGCAGCTTATTCACGGGTTATACGCAGTATTTT.

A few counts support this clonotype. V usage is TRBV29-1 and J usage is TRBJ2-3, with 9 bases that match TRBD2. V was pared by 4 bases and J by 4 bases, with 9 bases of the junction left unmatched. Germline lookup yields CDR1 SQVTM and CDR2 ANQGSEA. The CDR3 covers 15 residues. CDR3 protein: CSVVGRGGRADTQYF. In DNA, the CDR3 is TGCAGCGTTGTTGGGCGGGGGGGCCGCGCAGATACGCAGTATTTT.

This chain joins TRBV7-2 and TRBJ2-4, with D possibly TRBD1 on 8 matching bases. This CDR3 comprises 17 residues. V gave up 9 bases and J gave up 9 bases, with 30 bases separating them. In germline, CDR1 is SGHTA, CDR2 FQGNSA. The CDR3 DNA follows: TGTGCCAGTAGCCGGGGTCCGGACAGGGAGGGACGGCGCATTCAGTACTTC. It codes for CASSRGPDREGRRIQYF.

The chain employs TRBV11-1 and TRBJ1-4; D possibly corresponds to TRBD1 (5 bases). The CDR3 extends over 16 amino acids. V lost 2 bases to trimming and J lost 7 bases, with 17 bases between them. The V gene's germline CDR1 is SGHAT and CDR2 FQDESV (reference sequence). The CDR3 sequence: CASSLTGTPRPEKLFF. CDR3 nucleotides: TGTGCCAGCAGCTTAACCGGGACTCCACGACCTGAAAAACTGTTTTTT.

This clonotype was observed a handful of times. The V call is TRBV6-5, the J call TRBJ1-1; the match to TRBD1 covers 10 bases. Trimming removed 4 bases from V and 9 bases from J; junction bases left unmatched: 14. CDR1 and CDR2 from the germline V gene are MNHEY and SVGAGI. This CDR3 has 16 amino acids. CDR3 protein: CASSSTGTGERRKAFF. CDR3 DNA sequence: TGTGCCAGCAGTTCCACCGGGACAGGGGAAAGGAGAAAAGCTTTCTTT.

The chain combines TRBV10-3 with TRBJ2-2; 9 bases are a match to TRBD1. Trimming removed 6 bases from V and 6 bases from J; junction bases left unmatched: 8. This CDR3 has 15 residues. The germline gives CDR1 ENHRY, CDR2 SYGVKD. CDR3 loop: CAISAGTGYPGELFF. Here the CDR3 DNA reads TGTGCCATCAGCGCCGGGACAGGGTATCCCGGGGAGCTGTTTTTT.

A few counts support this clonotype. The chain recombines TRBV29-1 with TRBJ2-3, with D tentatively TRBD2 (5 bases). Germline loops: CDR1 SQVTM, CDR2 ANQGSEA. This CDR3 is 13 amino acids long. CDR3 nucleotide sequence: TGCAGTGTTACAGAGAGGGACACAGATACGCAGTATTTT. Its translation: CSVTERDTDTQYF.

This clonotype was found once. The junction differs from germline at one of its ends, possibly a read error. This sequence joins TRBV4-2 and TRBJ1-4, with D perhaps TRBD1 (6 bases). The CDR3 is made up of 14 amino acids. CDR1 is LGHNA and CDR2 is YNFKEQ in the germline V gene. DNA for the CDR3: TGTGCCGGCAGCAACCGGGACAACAATGAAAAACTGTTTTTT. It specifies CAGSNRDNNEKLFF.

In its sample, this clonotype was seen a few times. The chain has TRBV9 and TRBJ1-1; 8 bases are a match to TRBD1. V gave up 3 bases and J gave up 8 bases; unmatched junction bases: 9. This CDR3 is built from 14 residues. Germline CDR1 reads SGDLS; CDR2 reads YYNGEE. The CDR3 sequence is CASSARQGLGEAFF. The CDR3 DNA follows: TGTGCCAGCAGCGCCCGACAGGGGCTTGGGGAAGCTTTCTTT. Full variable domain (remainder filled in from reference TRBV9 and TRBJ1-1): DSGVTQTPKHLITATGQRVTLRCSPRSGDLSVYWYQQSLDQGLQFLIQYYNGEERAKGNILERFSAQQFPDLHSELNLSSLELGDSALYFCASSARQGLGEAFFGQGTRLTVV.

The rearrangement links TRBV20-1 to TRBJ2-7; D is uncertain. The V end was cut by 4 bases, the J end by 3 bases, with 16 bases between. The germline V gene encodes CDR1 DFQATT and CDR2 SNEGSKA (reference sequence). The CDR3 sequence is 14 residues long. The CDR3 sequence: CSATYLDSSYEQYF. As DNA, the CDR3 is TGCAGTGCTACCTACTTAGACTCGAGCTACGAGCAGTACTTC.

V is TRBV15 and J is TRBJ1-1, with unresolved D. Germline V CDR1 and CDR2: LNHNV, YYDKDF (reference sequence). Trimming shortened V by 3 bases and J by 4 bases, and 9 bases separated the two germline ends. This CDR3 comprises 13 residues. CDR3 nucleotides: TGTGCCACCAGCAGGGACTGGGGCACTGAAGCTTTCTTT. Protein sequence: CATSRDWGTEAFF.

As DNA, the CDR3 is TGTGCCACCAGTGATACGGGTGTTCGGGGTACATCCTACAATGAGCAGTTCTTC. Its protein is CATSDTGVRGTSYNEQFF. The genes are TRBV24-1 and TRBJ2-1; tentative D call: TRBD2 (5 bases). Trimming cost V 3 bases and J 1 base, with 18 bases left between them. The CDR3 contains 18 residues. CDR1 is KGHDR and CDR2 is SFDVKD in the germline V gene.

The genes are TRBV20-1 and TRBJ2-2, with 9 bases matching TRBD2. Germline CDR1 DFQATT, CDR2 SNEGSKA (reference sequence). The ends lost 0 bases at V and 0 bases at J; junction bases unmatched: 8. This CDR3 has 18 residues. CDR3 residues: CSARDIKSGGPNTGELFF. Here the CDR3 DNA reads TGCAGTGCTAGAGATATAAAAAGCGGGGGGCCGAACACCGGGGAGCTGTTTTTT.

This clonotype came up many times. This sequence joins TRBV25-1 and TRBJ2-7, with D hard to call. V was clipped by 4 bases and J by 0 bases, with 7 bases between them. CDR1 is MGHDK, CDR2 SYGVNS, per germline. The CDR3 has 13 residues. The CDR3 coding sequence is TGTGCCAGCAGTGGGCCGAGCTCCTACGAGCAGTACTTC. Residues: CASSGPSSYEQYF.